One sample yielded the 25 T cell receptor beta chains listed below, sequenced in a study of blood T cell repertoires in COVID-19. Only in-frame clones appear in the TCRdb table, and some are missing; sequencing was by immunoSEQ multiplex PCR. The sample comprises hundreds of thousands of clones, nearly 90% of which are singletons, and 3.5% to 4.5% rests with the top ten. Specimen: PBMCs or T cells enriched from blood (not recorded which). These receptors were collected from a woman aged 18-29 years with acute COVID-19.

This clone has only a few counts. The chain links TRBV6-5 to TRBJ2-7, with D maybe TRBD1 (6 bases). Trimming removed 2 bases at V and 3 bases at J, with 11 bases between. Germline lookup yields CDR1 MNHEY and CDR2 SVGAGI. The CDR3 is 14 amino acids. The CDR3 region is CASSYRGGGYEQYF. For the CDR3, the DNA is TGTGCCAGCAGTTACAGAGGGGGTGGCTACGAGCAGTACTTC.

This sequence joins TRBV6-5 and TRBJ1-2; 7 nucleotides match TRBD1. CDR1 is MNHEY and CDR2 is SVGAGI in the germline V gene. The CDR3 runs to 15 residues. V lost 7 bases and J lost 4; bases outside the gene matches: 12. The CDR3 spells CASTPTGTDGYGYTF. CDR3 bases: TGTGCCAGCACCCCCACCGGGACAGATGGCTATGGCTACACCTTC.

The chain couples TRBV5-1 to TRBJ1-1; TRBD1 matches 9 bases. J lost 5 bases, V lost 5 bases, and 7 bases had no gene match. The germline CDR1 and CDR2 sequences are SGHRS and YFSETQ. CDR3 length equals 14 residues. Here the CDR3 DNA reads TGCGCCAGCAGGGTCGACAGGGGGGCGACTGAAGCTTTCTTT. Translation gives CASRVDRGATEAFF.

The chain joins TRBV5-8 to TRBJ2-7, with 9 bases fitting TRBD1. With 5 bases clipped from V and 3 bases from J, the junction kept 6 bases outside the gene matches. This CDR3 is 14 amino acids long. Germline V CDR1 and CDR2: SGHTS, YDEGEE. CDR3 loop: CASRKEGQGYEQYF. CDR3 in DNA: TGTGCCAGCAGGAAGGAGGGACAGGGCTACGAGCAGTACTTC.

The chain recombines TRBV9 with TRBJ1-3; the D is unclear. This CDR3 region has 15 residues. Germline assignment: CDR1 SGDLS and CDR2 YYNGEE. Trimming pared 0 bases from V and 4 bases from J, leaving 11 bases between. DNA for the CDR3: TGTGCCAGCAGCGTAGCTACGTGGGCCGGAAACACCATATATTTT. As protein: CASSVATWAGNTIYF.

V usage is TRBV29-1 and J usage is TRBJ1-1, with D perhaps matching TRBD1 (5 bases). This CDR3 region has 14 residues. Germline V gene sequence: CDR1 SQVTM, CDR2 ANQGSEA. The V and J ends lost 6 bases and 2 bases respectively, with 16 bases between them. This CDR3 reads CSVVDNRFNTEAFF. The CDR3 region has the DNA TGCAGCGTAGTGGACAACCGTTTTAACACTGAAGCTTTCTTT.

The chain recombines TRBV2 with TRBJ1-4, with 9 bases identical to TRBD1. Per germline, CDR1 SNHLY and CDR2 FYNNEI. The CDR3 totals 14 residues. J gave up 8 bases and V 7 bases, and 8 bases lay outside the gene matches. The CDR3 DNA reads TGTGCCAGCATCCCGGGACAGGGCTGGGAAAAACTGTTTTTT. Translation: CASIPGQGWEKLFF.

Concerning this clone itself: In the same sample, other DNA sequences code for this CDR3. The rearrangement links TRBV18 to TRBJ2-2; a weak D match, TRBD2 (6 bases). The CDR3 is made up of 14 amino acids. Germline CDR1 and CDR2: KGHSH and LQKENI. V lost 1 base and J 3 bases, leaving 6 bases between the germline ends. Here the CDR3 DNA reads TGTGCCAGCTCACCACTAGCGGACACCGGGGAGCTGTTTTTT. Translating gives CASSPLADTGELFF. Based on the CDR3 plus reference TRBV18 and TRBJ2-2, the full variable domain is NAGVMQNPRHLVRRRGQEARLRCSPMKGHSHVYWYRQLPEEGLKFMVYLQKENIIDESGMPKERFSAEFPKEGPSILRIQQVVRGDSAAYFCASSPLADTGELFFGEGSRLTVL.

The chain employs TRBV3-1 (or the pseudogene TRBV3-2) and TRBJ2-7, with D tentatively TRBD2 (5 bases). Trimming took off 0 bases at V and 5 bases at J, with 11 bases between the two ends. This CDR3 contains 14 residues. Per the germline V gene, CDR1 is LGHDT and CDR2 is YNNKEL (reference sequence). The chain's CDR3 is CASSQESSGNEQYF. The CDR3 nucleotides read TGTGCCAGCAGCCAAGAGAGCTCGGGGAACGAGCAGTACTTC.

In this sample, this clone turned up once. The CDR3 DNA is TGTGCCAGCACCCCCTTAAGAGGGACAGCGAACACTGAAGCTTTCTTT. It translates to CASTPLRGTANTEAFF. The chain combines TRBV7-2 with TRBJ1-1; TRBD1 aligns across 7 bases. With V trimmed by 7 bases and J by 1 base, 12 bases remained unmatched. This CDR3 is built from 16 residues. Germline CDR1 reads SGHTA; CDR2 reads FQGNSA. The full variable domain, its missing parts supplied by reference TRBV7-2 and TRBJ1-1, is GAGVSQSPSNKVTEKGKDVELRCDPISGHTALYWYRQSLGQGLEFLIYFQGNSAPDKSGLPSDRFSAERTGGSVSTLTIQRTQQEDSAVYLCASTPLRGTANTEAFFGQGTRLTVV.

The chain carries TRBV20-1 and TRBJ1-3; D gene unclear. Germline V gives CDR1 DFQATT, CDR2 SNEGSKA (reference sequence). CDR3 size: 14 residues. The V gene lost 3 bases and the J gene lost 4 bases, with 13 bases spanning the gap. In DNA, the CDR3 is TGCAGTGCTAGTTTCCCGACGGGGGGAAACACCATATATTTT. Translated, it gives CSASFPTGGNTIYF.

This rearrangement joins TRBV28 to TRBJ1-4; no reliable D call. The CDR3 covers 11 residues. The germline CDR1 and CDR2 sequences are MDHEN and SYDVKM. V was cut by 4 bases and J by 10 bases, with 7 bases left in between. The CDR3 DNA follows: TGTGCCAGCAGTTCCTCGCGAAAACTGTTTTTT. Its protein is CASSSSRKLFF. Full variable domain (outside the CDR3, taken from reference TRBV28 and TRBJ1-4): DVKVTQSSRYLVKRTGEKVFLECVQDMDHENMFWYRQDPGLGLRLIYFSYDVKMKEKGDIPEGYSVSREKKERFSLILESASTNQTSMYLCASSSSRKLFFGSGTQLSVL.

This chain joins TRBV2 and TRBJ1-2, with 10 bases aligning to TRBD1. The CDR3 consists of 16 residues. Germline assignment: CDR1 SNHLY and CDR2 FYNNEI. The junction had 8 bases not matched to a gene; V was cut back by 5 bases and J by 2 bases. Here the CDR3 reads CASSSDRGYLNYGYTF. CDR3 bases: TGTGCCAGCAGTTCGGACAGGGGGTATCTGAACTATGGCTACACCTTC.

The genes are TRBV5-1 and TRBJ2-1, with D possibly TRBD2 on 5 matching bases. The CDR3 consists of 17 residues. Trimming pared 2 bases from V and 0 bases from J, leaving 15 bases between. Germline V lookup: CDR1 SGHRS, CDR2 YFSETQ. In nucleotides, the CDR3 is TGCGCCAGCAGCTTTACAAAAGCGGCGAACTCCTACAATGAGCAGTTCTTC. The encoded protein is CASSFTKAANSYNEQFF.

The chain joins TRBV28 to TRBJ1-5; D gene uncertain. V was trimmed by 5 bases and J by 6 bases, leaving 23 bases between them. The CDR3 runs 17 residues. Germline CDR1 and CDR2: MDHEN and SYDVKM. CDR3 nucleotides: TGTGCCAGCAGTCCTACGCTCTTAAGGAGTTTGGCTCAGCCCCAGCATTTT. As protein: CASSPTLLRSLAQPQHF. The full variable domain, its missing parts supplied by reference TRBV28 and TRBJ1-5, is DVKVTQSSRYLVKRTGEKVFLECVQDMDHENMFWYRQDPGLGLRLIYFSYDVKMKEKGDIPEGYSVSREKKERFSLILESASTNQTSMYLCASSPTLLRSLAQPQHFGDGTRLSIL.

V is TRBV12-5 and J is TRBJ2-1; TRBD2 is a possible D gene (5 bases). Trimming shortened V by 0 bases and J by 8 bases, and 14 bases separated the two germline ends. The length of the CDR3 is 15 residues. Germline V gene data show CDR1 as LGHNT and CDR2 as FRNRAP. CDR3 region: CASGLVLTGSDEQFF. The CDR3 nucleotides read TGTGCTAGTGGTTTGGTACTAACGGGATCGGATGAGCAGTTCTTC. Based on the CDR3 plus reference TRBV12-5 and TRBJ2-1, the full variable domain is DARVTQTPRHKVTEMGQEVTMRCQPILGHNTVFWYRQTMMQGLELLAYFRNRAPLDDSGMPKDRFSAEMPDATLATLKIQPSEPRDSAVYFCASGLVLTGSDEQFFGPGTRLTVL.

The chain recombines TRBV5-1 with TRBJ1-4, with TRBD1 as a possible D gene (6 bases). The germline V gene encodes CDR1 SGHRS and CDR2 YFSETQ. The V gene lost 3 bases and the J gene lost 7 bases, with 13 bases spanning the gap. This CDR3 contains 14 residues. The CDR3 sequence is CASSSGVWGEKLFF. In DNA form, the CDR3 reads TGCGCCAGCAGCTCAGGGGTCTGGGGTGAAAAACTGTTTTTT. The full variable domain, rest sourced from reference TRBV5-1 and TRBJ1-4, is KAGVTQTPRYLIKTRGQQVTLSCSPISGHRSVSWYQQTPGQGLQFLFEYFSETQRNKGNFPGRFSGRQFSNSRSEMNVSTLELGDSALYLCASSSGVWGEKLFFGSGTQLSVL.

The chain recombines TRBV28 with TRBJ1-4; D perhaps matches TRBD1 (6 bases). Per germline, CDR1 MDHEN and CDR2 SYDVKM. This CDR3 is built from 15 residues. Trimming shortened V by 4 bases and J by 0 bases, and 9 bases separated the two germline ends. The CDR3 nucleotides are TGTGCCAGCAGTTCCAGGACAGCAACTAATGAAAAACTGTTTTTT. Residues: CASSSRTATNEKLFF.

This rearrangement joins TRBV3-1 (or the pseudogene TRBV3-2) to TRBJ2-1; the D is unclear. Germline CDR1 is LGHDT and CDR2 is YNNKEL (reference sequence). The CDR3 runs to 16 residues. Trimming removed 0 bases at V and 3 bases at J, with 12 bases between. The CDR3 DNA is TGTGCCAGCAGCCAAGAAAGAGCGAAAGGCTACAATGAGCAGTTCTTC. This sequence encodes CASSQERAKGYNEQFF.

The rearrangement uses TRBV9 and TRBJ2-1; maybe TRBD2 (5 bases). Between the trimmed V and J ends, which lost 1 base and 4 bases, there was a span of 12 bases. CDR3 length: 15 residues. Germline V lookup: CDR1 SGDLS, CDR2 YYNGEE. The CDR3 spells CASSVLVTGYNEQFF. DNA for the CDR3: TGTGCCAGCAGCGTACTTGTGACGGGGTACAATGAGCAGTTCTTC.

This clone has a single count. This chain uses TRBV6-1 with TRBJ2-2, with D possibly matching TRBD1 (6 bases). Germline V gene sequence: CDR1 MNHNS, CDR2 SASEGT. Trimming took 3 bases from V and 6 from J, leaving 8 bases between them. The CDR3 contains 13 residues. The CDR3 DNA is TGTGCCAGCAGTGAGGACAGATCCGGGGAGCTGTTTTTT. This sequence encodes CASSEDRSGELFF.

This rearrangement joins TRBV10-3 to TRBJ2-7, with 9 bases aligning to TRBD2. CDR1 is ENHRY and CDR2 is SYGVKD in the germline V gene. This CDR3 has 13 amino acids. V lost 2 bases, J lost 4 bases, and 0 bases stayed unmatched. The CDR3 bases are TGTGCCATCAGTGAGGGACTAGCGTACGAGCAGTACTTC. Its protein is CAISEGLAYEQYF.

V and J are TRBV10-3 and TRBJ1-2; 8 positions agree with TRBD1. Germline CDR1 and CDR2: ENHRY and SYGVKD. This CDR3 has 15 amino acids. With 3 bases clipped from V and 2 bases from J, the junction kept 5 bases outside the gene matches. The CDR3, as DNA: TGTGCCATCAGTGACCTCCAGGGGGCAAACTATGGCTACACCTTC. Protein sequence: CAISDLQGANYGYTF.

The rearrangement joins TRBV18 to TRBJ2-3, with D maybe TRBD2 (6 bases). The ends were cut back, 1 base at V and 2 bases at J, with 7 bases in the middle. Germline CDR1 KGHSH, CDR2 LQKENI. The CDR3 has 14 residues. The CDR3 is CASSPLADTDTQYF. The CDR3, as DNA: TGTGCCAGCTCACCACTAGCGGACACAGATACGCAGTATTTT.

This sequence joins TRBV29-1 and TRBJ1-5, with a tentative D call TRBD1 (5 bases). Germline values: CDR1 SQVTM, CDR2 ANQGSEA. The CDR3 sequence is 13 residues long. The V and J ends lost 2 bases and 7 bases respectively, with 12 bases between them. DNA of the CDR3: TGCAGCGTTGAATATGGACAAGGCCAGCCCCAGCATTTT. Encoded protein: CSVEYGQGQPQHF. Full variable domain (missing parts from reference TRBV29-1 and TRBJ1-5): SAVISQKPSRDICQRGTSLTIQCQVDSQVTMMFWYRQQPGQSLTLIATANQGSEATYESGFVIDKFPISRPNLTFSTLTVSNMSPEDSSIYLCSVEYGQGQPQHFGDGTRLSIL.